Shown below are 21 T cell receptor beta chains from a single sample sequenced in a study of blood T cell repertoires in COVID-19. Assay: immunoSEQ multiplex PCR; the TCRdb copy retains only in-frame clones and omits some. Of 250,000 or so clones detected, around nine tenths appear once; the ten largest clones hold 2.6%. The sequenced material came from PBMCs or T cells enriched from blood (not recorded which). These TCRs come from a woman aged 18 to 35 who had recovered from COVID-19.

The chain recombines TRBV19 with TRBJ2-1; 8 nucleotides line up with TRBD2. V lost 8 bases to trimming and J lost 8 bases; unmatched junction nucleotides: 17. Germline values: CDR1 LNHDA, CDR2 SQIVND (reference sequence). This CDR3 is 16 amino acids long. In DNA form, the CDR3 reads TGTGCCAGTTGTAGGGCGGGGGGCACTTTTATCGATGAGCAGTTCTTC. Amino acid sequence: CASCRAGGTFIDEQFF.

V usage is TRBV29-1 and J usage is TRBJ1-1; tentatively, D is TRBD1 (5 bases). Germline assignment: CDR1 SQVTM and CDR2 ANQGSEA. The CDR3 length is 14 residues. Trimming took off 4 bases at V and 1 base at J, with 13 bases between the two ends. CDR3 amino acids: CSVVSRQGNTEAFF. Here the CDR3 DNA reads TGCAGCGTTGTATCTCGTCAGGGGAACACTGAAGCTTTCTTT.

The chain is built from TRBV5-1 and TRBJ2-5; a possible D gene is TRBD1 (6 bases). The CDR3 totals 14 residues. Germline lookup yields CDR1 SGHRS and CDR2 YFSETQ. Between the trimmed V and J ends, which lost 3 bases and 5 bases, there was a span of 14 bases. The CDR3, as DNA: TGCGCCAGCAGCTCACGGGACAATTGGGAGACCCAGTACTTC. This translates into CASSSRDNWETQYF.

This clone showed up just a few times. The CDR3 loop reads CASSLVSGVLTDTQYF. In DNA, the CDR3 is TGTGCCAGCAGCTTAGTTTCGGGGGTCCTCACAGATACGCAGTATTTT. The chain links TRBV11-2 to TRBJ2-3, with D tentatively TRBD2 (6 bases). The germline V and J ends were trimmed by 1 base and 2 bases, with 13 bases remaining between them. The length of the CDR3 is 16 residues. The germline gives CDR1 SGHAT, CDR2 FQNNGV.

In its sample, this clone was seen a few times. The CDR3 loop reads CASSISRWARTGENEKLFF. CDR3 DNA: TGTGCCAGTAGTATTAGTAGGTGGGCCAGGACAGGCGAGAATGAAAAACTGTTTTTT. This chain links TRBV19 with TRBJ1-4, with 7 bases identical to TRBD1. Germline lookup yields CDR1 LNHDA and CDR2 SQIVND (reference sequence). This CDR3 has 19 amino acids. With V trimmed by 3 bases and J by 5 bases, 18 bases remained unmatched.

The chain recombines TRBV7-9 with TRBJ1-5; a possible D gene is TRBD1 (6 bases). Germline CDR1 is SEHNR and CDR2 is FQNEAQ (reference sequence). V lost 5 bases and J lost 0, with 8 bases in between. CDR3 size: 14 residues. The chain's CDR3 is CASSRTDSNQPQHF. CDR3 in DNA: TGTGCCAGCAGCAGGACAGATAGCAATCAGCCCCAGCATTTT.

The rearrangement links TRBV7-2 to TRBJ2-1; D may be TRBD1 (5 bases). Germline CDR1 is SGHTA and CDR2 is FQGNSA. The CDR3 length is 15 residues. Trimming removed 5 bases from V and 3 bases from J, with 14 bases in between. The CDR3 spells CASSQGLGNYNEQFF. DNA of the CDR3: TGTGCCAGCAGCCAGGGTTTAGGGAACTACAATGAGCAGTTCTTC.

V usage is TRBV6-5 and J usage is TRBJ1-2, with TRBD1 identical over 7 bases. Trimming cost V 5 bases and J 4 bases; bases outside gene matches: 7. Germline V lookup: CDR1 MNHEY, CDR2 SVGAGI. This CDR3 is built from 14 residues. CDR3 residues: CASSRTGTAYGYTF. The DNA for the CDR3 is TGTGCCAGCAGTCGCACCGGGACAGCCTATGGCTACACCTTC.

The V and J genes are TRBV2 and TRBJ1-1; TRBD1 might be the D (5 bases). The CDR3 is 14 amino acids. Trimming removed 2 bases from V and 4 bases from J, with 11 bases in between. Germline assignment: CDR1 SNHLY and CDR2 FYNNEI. The CDR3 region has the DNA TGTGCCAGCAGTGAACAGGGCAGTGGCACTGAAGCTTTCTTT. This encodes CASSEQGSGTEAFF.

The rearrangement joins TRBV30 to TRBJ1-4; TRBD1 is a possible D gene (6 bases). The V end lost 3 bases, the J end lost 7 bases, and 12 bases lay between the germline ends. Germline V gene data show CDR1 as GTSNPN and CDR2 as SVGIG (reference sequence). CDR3 size: 13 residues. The CDR3 reads CAWSRGGAEKLFF. Written as DNA, the CDR3 is TGTGCCTGGAGCCGCGGGGGGGCTGAAAAACTGTTTTTT.

V usage is TRBV4-1 and J usage is TRBJ1-5; 9 bases agree with TRBD1. This CDR3 region has 16 residues. Trimming cost V 3 bases and J 5 bases; bases outside gene matches: 8. The V gene's germline CDR1 is MGHRA and CDR2 YSYEKL. The DNA for the CDR3 is TGCGCCAGCAGCCATGCCCTGACAGGGGGAGATCAGCCCCAGCATTTT. The encoded protein is CASSHALTGGDQPQHF.

This chain links TRBV4-1 with TRBJ1-1; 9 nucleotides agree with TRBD1. The CDR3 is made up of 17 amino acids. V shed 6 bases and J 1 base; nucleotides not matched to a gene: 12. Per the germline V gene, CDR1 is MGHRA and CDR2 is YSYEKL. The CDR3 DNA sequence: TGCGCCAGCAGTCTCGGACAGGGGCCCCCCGAGAACACTGAAGCTTTCTTT. Amino acids: CASSLGQGPPENTEAFF.

V usage is TRBV6-5 and J usage is TRBJ1-2, with 7 bases that match TRBD1. This CDR3 contains 15 residues. After removal of 7 bases from V and 4 bases from J, the junction contained 12 bases not matched to a gene. Per germline, CDR1 MNHEY and CDR2 SVGAGI. CDR3 in amino acids: CASIGQAPGSYGYTF. CDR3 nucleotides: TGTGCCAGCATAGGACAGGCCCCGGGGAGCTATGGCTACACCTTC.

CDR3 bases: TGTGCCAGCAGCGCGTCCCGACAGGGGGCAGGGGAGCAGTACTTC. Its protein is CASSASRQGAGEQYF. V gene TRBV9 combines with J gene TRBJ2-7; 10 bases are shared with TRBD1. CDR3 length equals 15 residues. J was trimmed by 7 bases and V by 3 bases; bases with no gene match: 10. Germline V CDR1 and CDR2: SGDLS, YYNGEE.

The V call is TRBV3-1 (or the pseudogene TRBV3-2), the J call TRBJ2-3; D gene unclear. Per germline, CDR1 LGHDT and CDR2 YNNKEL (reference sequence). CDR3 length: 13 residues. Trimming shortened V by 6 bases and J by 5 bases, and 12 bases separated the two germline ends. The CDR3 spells CASSRSTVDTQYF. The CDR3 DNA reads TGTGCCAGCAGTAGGAGTACTGTAGATACGCAGTATTTT.

The rearrangement joins TRBV20-1 to TRBJ1-1; D gene ambiguous. In germline, CDR1 is DFQATT, CDR2 SNEGSKA (reference sequence). Trimming cost V 1 base and J 5 bases, with 5 bases left between them. This CDR3 region has 11 residues. The CDR3 bases are TGCAGTGCTAGAGCGCAGACTGAAGCTTTCTTT. It encodes CSARAQTEAFF.

The rearrangement uses TRBV5-6 and TRBJ1-1; D remains ambiguous. V was cut by 2 bases and J by 8 bases, with 13 bases left in between. CDR3 length equals 13 residues. Per germline, CDR1 SGHDT and CDR2 YYEEEE. CDR3 in DNA: TGTGCCAGCAGCTTAGATCGATGGCCCGAAGCTTTCTTT. Its protein product is CASSLDRWPEAFF. The whole variable domain, remainder taken from reference TRBV5-6 and TRBJ1-1, is DAGVTQSPTHLIKTRGQQVTLRCSPKSGHDTVSWYQQALGQGPQFIFQYYEEEERQRGNFPDRFSGHQFPNYSSELNVNALLLGDSALYLCASSLDRWPEAFFGQGTRLTVV.

The sample holds one count of this clone. The chain uses TRBV19 and TRBJ2-5, with 10 bases fitting TRBD2. The CDR3 extends over 18 amino acids. The trim removed 1 base at V and 5 bases at J, leaving 13 bases unmatched. Germline CDR1 LNHDA, CDR2 SQIVND (reference sequence). The CDR3 bases are TGTGCCAGTAGTATAGGGACTAGCGGTAGTTATTTGCATGAGACCCAGTACTTC. Translation: CASSIGTSGSYLHETQYF.

This clone has more than one count but fewer than ten. This chain joins TRBV10-3 and TRBJ1-5, with a weak D call TRBD1 (6 bases). V was shortened by 10 bases and J by 2 bases, with 15 bases between the two germline ends. CDR1 and CDR2 from the germline V gene are ENHRY and SYGVKD. The CDR3 length is 14 residues. The CDR3 coding sequence is TGTGCCACGGAACAGGGATTGGGCAATCAGCCCCAGCATTTT. It specifies CATEQGLGNQPQHF.

The chain is built from TRBV7-9 and TRBJ2-2; TRBD1 is a possible D gene (5 bases). Germline V lookup: CDR1 SEHNR, CDR2 FQNEAQ (reference sequence). CDR3 length: 14 amino acids. V lost 3 bases to trimming and J lost 5 bases, with 10 bases between them. CDR3 sequence (DNA): TGTGCCAGCAGCTTGGTATACAGGACCGGGGAGCTGTTTTTT. Encoded protein: CASSLVYRTGELFF. The full variable domain, its missing parts supplied by reference TRBV7-9 and TRBJ2-2, is DTGVSQNPRHKITKRGQNVTFRCDPISEHNRLYWYRQTLGQGPEFLTYFQNEAQLEKSRLLSDRFSAERPKGSFSTLEIQRTEQGDSAMYLCASSLVYRTGELFFGEGSRLTVL.

The chain combines TRBV3-1 (or the pseudogene TRBV3-2) with TRBJ1-1; no definite D call. V shed 8 bases and J shed 0 bases, with 10 bases lying between them. The CDR3 spans 13 residues. Germline V gene lookup returns CDR1 LGHDT and CDR2 YNNKEL (reference sequence). The DNA for the CDR3 is TGTGCCAGCGGCAATCTTATGAACACTGAAGCTTTCTTT. Translating it yields CASGNLMNTEAFF.